The next 30 T cell receptor beta chains were all read from a single sample in a study of blood T cell repertoires in COVID-19. Generated by immunoSEQ multiplex PCR, the TCRdb table keeps only in-frame clones and is missing some. The profile shows about 130,000 clones, more than 75% of them singletons. The sequenced material came from peripheral blood. These receptors were obtained from a woman in her 70s with COVID-19, enrolled during active disease.

The gene calls are TRBV24-1 and TRBJ1-1, with TRBD1 matching 8 bases. Trimming took 7 bases from V and 10 from J; bases not matched to a gene: 4. Germline loops: CDR1 KGHDR, CDR2 SFDVKD. The CDR3 has 11 residues. The CDR3 region is CATRGQGVAFF. The DNA for the CDR3 is TGTGCCACCAGAGGACAGGGAGTAGCTTTCTTT.

The rearrangement joins TRBV14 to TRBJ1-4; tentatively, D is TRBD1 (5 bases). CDR3 length: 16 residues. The germline V gene has CDR1 SGHDN and CDR2 FVKESK. V dropped 4 bases and J dropped 8 bases, with 20 bases sitting between them. CDR3 loop: CASSPLGQGRKEKLFF. DNA of the CDR3: TGTGCCAGCAGCCCGCTTGGGCAGGGAAGGAAGGAAAAACTGTTTTTT.

The chain combines TRBV6-5 with TRBJ2-5; D perhaps matches TRBD1 (5 bases). This CDR3 contains 14 residues. Trimming removed 2 bases from V and 5 bases from J, with 12 bases in between. Per the germline V gene, CDR1 is MNHEY and CDR2 is SVGAGI. DNA for the CDR3: TGTGCCAGCAGTTACGGGGCAGGGAAGGAGACCCAGTACTTC. Amino acid sequence: CASSYGAGKETQYF.

The V gene is TRBV24-1, the J gene TRBJ1-5, with D possibly matching TRBD1 (5 bases). CDR1 and CDR2 (germline): KGHDR, SFDVKD. Trimming pared 8 bases from V and 7 bases from J, leaving 17 bases between. The CDR3 length is 14 residues. CDR3 region: CATTDGGEGQPQHF. The CDR3 nucleotides read TGTGCCACCACCGACGGGGGTGAAGGGCAGCCCCAGCATTTT.

This clone is a singleton in its sample. The chain uses TRBV28 and TRBJ2-2; TRBD2 matches 7 bases. This CDR3 has 14 amino acids. Germline V CDR1 and CDR2: MDHEN, SYDVKM. The J segment lost 6 bases and the V segment lost 3 bases, leaving 4 bases of the junction unmatched. The CDR3: CASSLWGGSGELFF. The CDR3 bases are TGTGCCAGCAGTTTGTGGGGAGGGTCCGGGGAGCTGTTTTTT.

This clone was seen once. V and J are TRBV5-4 and TRBJ2-2; TRBD1 matches at 7 bases. Germline assignment: CDR1 SGHNT and CDR2 YYREEE (reference sequence). The junction had 12 bases not matched to a gene; V was cut back by 4 bases and J by 6 bases. The length of the CDR3 is 16 residues. CDR3 in amino acids: CASSNPGQAGAGELFF. As DNA, the CDR3 is TGTGCCAGCAGCAATCCCGGACAGGCTGGGGCCGGGGAGCTGTTTTTT.

V and J are TRBV28 and TRBJ2-1, with unresolved D. The CDR3 contains 10 residues. V lost 6 bases to trimming and J lost 7 bases, with 4 bases between them. Germline loops: CDR1 MDHEN, CDR2 SYDVKM. The CDR3 loop reads CASSLNEQFF. CDR3 DNA: TGTGCCAGCAGCCTTAATGAGCAGTTCTTC.

This chain links TRBV2 with TRBJ1-5; weak D call: TRBD1 (5 bases). Trimming shortened V by 5 bases and J by 0 bases, and 11 bases separated the two germline ends. CDR3 size: 15 residues. Germline-derived CDR1 and CDR2 are SNHLY and FYNNEI. The CDR3 sequence: CASSSQEYSNQPQHF. The CDR3 bases are TGTGCCAGCAGTTCACAGGAGTATAGCAATCAGCCCCAGCATTTT.

The J gene is TRBJ2-1, the V gene TRBV7-3; 10 bases match TRBD2. This CDR3 spans 16 amino acids. CDR1 is SGHTA and CDR2 is FQGTGA in the germline V gene. V shed 6 bases and J 0 bases; nucleotides not matched to a gene: 5. The CDR3 loop is CASSFSGGSSYNEQFF. In DNA form, the CDR3 reads TGTGCCAGCAGTTTTAGCGGGGGGAGCTCCTACAATGAGCAGTTCTTC. Using reference TRBV7-3 and TRBJ2-1 for the parts outside the CDR3, the full variable domain is GAGVSQTPSNKVTEKGKYVELRCDPISGHTALYWYRQSLGQGPEFLIYFQGTGAADDSGLPNDRFFAVRPEGSVSTLKIQRTERGDSAVYLCASSFSGGSSYNEQFFGPGTRLTVL.

This sequence joins TRBV7-2 and TRBJ1-1, with D possibly being TRBD1 (6 bases). Trimming removed 5 bases at V and 3 bases at J, with 13 bases between. Germline CDR1 and CDR2: SGHTA and FQGNSA. The CDR3 totals 14 residues. Here the CDR3 reads CASSPRTGHTEAFF. CDR3 coding DNA: TGTGCCAGCAGCCCGAGAACAGGGCACACTGAAGCTTTCTTT.

The rearrangement uses TRBV5-1 and TRBJ2-7; a weak D match, TRBD1 (5 bases). V lost 0 bases and J 2 bases, leaving 12 bases between the germline ends. The CDR3 has 15 residues. Per the germline V gene, CDR1 is SGHRS and CDR2 is YFSETQ. CDR3 region: CASSLGSGRTYEQYF. CDR3 DNA sequence: TGCGCCAGCAGCTTGGGGTCAGGGCGTACCTACGAGCAGTACTTC.

The chain carries TRBV5-1 and TRBJ2-5, with TRBD2 matching over 8 bases. V lost 4 bases to trimming and J lost 1 base; unmatched junction nucleotides: 3. The CDR3 contains 14 residues. Germline CDR1 and CDR2: SGHRS and YFSETQ. The CDR3 region has the DNA TGCGCCAGCAGCCCAAGCGGGGGCCAAGAGACCCAGTACTTC. Its translation: CASSPSGGQETQYF.

J is TRBJ1-2 and V is TRBV20-1; a weak D match, TRBD1 (6 bases). Per the germline V gene, CDR1 is DFQATT and CDR2 is SNEGSKA (reference sequence). The CDR3 spans 11 residues. V lost 5 bases and J 7 bases, leaving 11 bases between the germline ends. CDR3: CSADRPSGYTF. The CDR3, as DNA: TGCAGTGCTGACAGGCCGAGTGGCTACACCTTC.

The genes are TRBV5-4 and TRBJ2-7; possibly TRBD1 for D (5 bases). The V end lost 6 bases, the J end lost 5 bases, and 18 bases lay between the germline ends. This CDR3 is 14 amino acids long. Germline V gene sequence: CDR1 SGHNT, CDR2 YYREEE (reference sequence). The chain's CDR3 is CASNSGTRVNEQYF. The CDR3 bases are TGTGCCAGCAACTCTGGAACCAGGGTAAACGAGCAGTACTTC.

The chain couples TRBV27 to TRBJ1-1; maybe TRBD1 (6 bases). The CDR3 is 14 amino acids. With 2 bases removed from V and 4 bases from J, the gap between germline ends came to 11 bases. Germline CDR1 is MNHEY and CDR2 is SMNVEV (reference sequence). The CDR3 nucleotides are TGTGCCAGCAGTTTAGGGCAGGGGATCACTGAAGCTTTCTTT. Amino acids: CASSLGQGITEAFF.

The chain is built from TRBV28 and TRBJ1-5, with 9 bases fitting TRBD1. Trimming removed 4 bases from V and 11 bases from J; junction bases left unmatched: 18. CDR1 and CDR2 from the germline V gene are MDHEN and SYDVKM. The CDR3 loop spans 17 amino acids. The CDR3: CASSSRRDRVRNLAQHF. CDR3 DNA: TGTGCCAGCAGTTCCCGGCGGGACAGGGTCAGAAACCTGGCCCAGCATTTT.

The chain has TRBV28 and TRBJ2-7, with 8 positions matching TRBD2. Germline V gene lookup returns CDR1 MDHEN and CDR2 SYDVKM. After removal of 6 bases from V and 3 bases from J, the junction contained 7 bases not matched to a gene. CDR3 length: 14 residues. The DNA for the CDR3 is TGTGCCAGCAGCCTGAGCGGGGGATACTACGAGCAGTACTTC. Amino acid sequence: CASSLSGGYYEQYF. Full variable domain (outside the CDR3, taken from reference TRBV28 and TRBJ2-7): DVKVTQSSRYLVKRTGEKVFLECVQDMDHENMFWYRQDPGLGLRLIYFSYDVKMKEKGDIPEGYSVSREKKERFSLILESASTNQTSMYLCASSLSGGYYEQYFGPGTRLTVT.

The CDR3 sequence is CASSPIADSSYGYTF. For the CDR3, the DNA is TGTGCCAGCAGCCCCATCGCGGACTCCAGCTATGGCTACACCTTC. The chain employs TRBV3-1 (or the pseudogene TRBV3-2) and TRBJ1-2; no clear D gene. The CDR3 is 15 amino acids. Deletions cut 4 bases from V and 4 bases from J, with 16 bases between. Germline values: CDR1 LGHDT, CDR2 YNNKEL (reference sequence).

The rearrangement uses TRBV5-1 and TRBJ2-7; 14 bases are a match to TRBD2. This CDR3 has 17 amino acids. Germline CDR1 reads SGHRS; CDR2 reads YFSETQ. V lost 6 bases, J lost 4 bases, and 12 bases stayed unmatched. Written as DNA, the CDR3 is TGCGCCAGCACCCAGGGACTAGCGGGGGTACATGGGTACGAGCAGTACTTC. As protein: CASTQGLAGVHGYEQYF.

V is TRBV30 and J is TRBJ1-1; D is undetermined. Germline CDR1 reads GTSNPN; CDR2 reads SVGIG (reference sequence). This CDR3 spans 13 amino acids. The V gene lost 0 bases and the J gene lost 1 base, with 6 bases spanning the gap. CDR3 residues: CAWSVQSNTEAFF. The CDR3 DNA is TGTGCCTGGAGTGTCCAGTCGAACACTGAAGCTTTCTTT.

The chain carries TRBV7-2 and TRBJ1-6; D gene unclear. Looked up from germline, CDR1 is SGHTA and CDR2 is FQGNSA. The CDR3 is 14 residues long. Trimming stripped 5 bases from V and 2 bases from J, with 7 bases between. CDR3 bases: TGTGCCAGCAGCCTTACGGCCTATAATTCACCCCTCCACTTT. Protein sequence: CASSLTAYNSPLHF. Based on the CDR3 plus reference TRBV7-2 and TRBJ1-6, the full variable domain is GAGVSQSPSNKVTEKGKDVELRCDPISGHTALYWYRQSLGQGLEFLIYFQGNSAPDKSGLPSDRFSAERTGGSVSTLTIQRTQQEDSAVYLCASSLTAYNSPLHFGNGTRLTVT.

The chain uses TRBV24-1 and TRBJ1-1, with 11 bases aligning to TRBD1. Per germline, CDR1 KGHDR and CDR2 SFDVKD. This CDR3 has 16 residues. V lost 7 bases and J lost 5; bases outside the gene matches: 11. CDR3 residues: CATRPAGQGEGTEAFF. In nucleotides, the CDR3 is TGTGCCACCAGACCCGCGGGACAGGGGGAGGGGACTGAAGCTTTCTTT.

This sequence joins TRBV19 and TRBJ1-2; D is ambiguous. Germline CDR1 reads LNHDA; CDR2 reads SQIVND (reference sequence). The germline V and J ends were trimmed by 0 bases and 3 bases, with 5 bases remaining between them. This CDR3 contains 13 residues. CDR3 bases: TGTGCCAGTAGTATAGATCGGTACTATGGCTACACCTTC. Residues: CASSIDRYYGYTF.

The V call is TRBV19, the J call TRBJ1-5, with a weak D call TRBD1 (5 bases). Trimming took off 3 bases at V and 7 bases at J, with 13 bases between the two ends. The CDR3 is 14 amino acids. Germline V gives CDR1 LNHDA, CDR2 SQIVND (reference sequence). The chain's CDR3 is CASSIEGAGQPQHF. Here the CDR3 DNA reads TGTGCCAGTAGTATCGAAGGGGCAGGGCAGCCCCAGCATTTT.

The gene calls are TRBV24-1 and TRBJ2-2, with D unclear. The CDR3 extends over 14 amino acids. Germline V gives CDR1 KGHDR, CDR2 SFDVKD. V lost 4 bases and J 4 bases, leaving 9 bases between the germline ends. The chain's CDR3 is CATSEAGGTGELFF. The DNA for the CDR3 is TGTGCCACCAGTGAGGCAGGTGGCACCGGGGAGCTGTTTTTT.

This clone has more than one count but fewer than ten. The gene calls are TRBV9 and TRBJ2-2, with a possible D match to TRBD1 (6 bases). Germline values: CDR1 SGDLS, CDR2 YYNGEE. The CDR3 is 16 amino acids. Trimming stripped 2 bases from V and 6 bases from J, with 17 bases between. CDR3 sequence reads: CASSVRAQQGSGELFF. The CDR3 nucleotides read TGTGCCAGCAGCGTGAGAGCCCAACAGGGCTCCGGGGAGCTGTTTTTT.

The gene calls are TRBV27 and TRBJ1-3; a possible D gene is TRBD1 (6 bases). V was cut by 5 bases and J by 3 bases, with 17 bases left in between. Germline V lookup: CDR1 MNHEY, CDR2 SMNVEV (reference sequence). This CDR3 is 16 amino acids long. The CDR3 loop reads CASSPGRGGNGNTIYF. CDR3 coding DNA: TGTGCCAGCAGTCCGGGGAGGGGGGGCAATGGAAACACCATATATTTT.

The chain is built from TRBV10-3 and TRBJ2-1, with a possible D match to TRBD2 (6 bases). Trimming removed 2 bases from V and 0 bases from J, with 17 bases in between. The length of the CDR3 is 18 residues. The germline V gene encodes CDR1 ENHRY and CDR2 SYGVKD. CDR3 DNA: TGTGCCATCAGTGAGGGACTCCTGATCGGGAGCTCCTACAATGAGCAGTTCTTC. Protein: CAISEGLLIGSSYNEQFF.

The rearrangement joins TRBV21-1 to TRBJ1-3. TRBV21-1 is noted as a pseudogene. The CDR3 extends over 16 amino acids. This CDR3 reads CASSKERHFSGNTIYF. As DNA, the CDR3 is TGTGCCAGCAGCAAAGAGAGGCATTTCTCTGGAAACACCATATATTTT.

The chain joins TRBV6-5 to TRBJ1-5, with D perhaps TRBD1 (5 bases). Trimming took off 1 base at V and 2 bases at J, with 9 bases between the two ends. The CDR3 has 15 amino acids. The germline V gene encodes CDR1 MNHEY and CDR2 SVGAGI. CDR3 in amino acids: CASSYLGGGNQPQHF. The CDR3 bases are TGTGCCAGCAGTTACTTGGGGGGGGGCAATCAGCCCCAGCATTTT.